These 29 T cell receptor beta chains originate from one sample sequenced in a study of blood T cell repertoires in COVID-19 (dated by TCRdb to 2018 to 2021). The library was obtained by the immunoSEQ multiplex PCR assay. In its TCRdb copy, this immuneACCESS table keeps in-frame sequences only and misses some clones. Where compared with another copy, unresolved V genes explain less than half of these, and the others have no known cause. Within this sample are 300,000 to 400,000 clones, with around 87% of them counted one time only. Of the sample, around 8% is held by the ten largest clones. Input material: peripheral blood. The receptors were sampled from a woman between 45 and 65 years old who had recovered from COVID-19.

In DNA form, the CDR3 reads TGTGCCAGCCGATCTTACAGGGGATACAACGAGCAGTACTTC. It is translated as CASRSYRGYNEQYF. This chain joins TRBV5-8 and TRBJ2-7; 7 nucleotides line up with TRBD1. This CDR3 has 14 residues. V was pared by 7 bases and J by 5 bases, with 12 bases of the junction left unmatched. The germline V gene encodes CDR1 SGHTS and CDR2 YDEGEE.

The rearrangement uses TRBV2 and TRBJ1-2, with 7 bases fitting TRBD1. CDR1 is SNHLY, CDR2 FYNNEI, per germline. This CDR3 is 14 amino acids long. Losses at the gene ends were 6 bases for V and 3 bases for J; bases not matched to a gene: 7. Here the CDR3 reads CASRSTGADYGYTF. The CDR3 bases are TGTGCCAGCAGATCCACAGGGGCCGACTATGGCTACACCTTC.

The gene calls are TRBV7-2 and TRBJ2-1; weak D call: TRBD2 (5 bases). Germline CDR1 reads SGHTA; CDR2 reads FQGNSA. CDR3 length equals 14 residues. The V end lost 5 bases, the J end lost 6 bases, and 14 bases lay between the germline ends. CDR3 nucleotides: TGTGCCAGCAGCCCGGTCGGCGCGGGCAATGAGCAGTTCTTC. This translates into CASSPVGAGNEQFF.

The rearrangement joins TRBV28 to TRBJ2-3; 8 positions match TRBD1. V shed 1 base and J 1 base; nucleotides not matched to a gene: 4. Germline assignment: CDR1 MDHEN and CDR2 SYDVKM. This CDR3 has 16 amino acids. Written as DNA, the CDR3 is TGTGCCAGCAGTTTATCTTCGGGACAGGGCACAGATACGCAGTATTTT. Its protein product is CASSLSSGQGTDTQYF.

The CDR3 loop is CASSYSGGDYEQYF. In DNA, the CDR3 is TGTGCCAGCAGTTACTCTGGCGGAGACTACGAGCAGTACTTC. The rearrangement joins TRBV6-5 to TRBJ2-7, with D unresolved. This CDR3 is built from 14 residues. CDR1 MNHEY and CDR2 SVGAGI come from the germline V gene. V lost 0 bases, J lost 3 bases, and 9 bases lay in between.

V gene TRBV19 combines with J gene TRBJ2-7; 9 bases are a match to TRBD2. J was trimmed by 1 base and V by 6 bases; bases with no gene match: 7. The CDR3 covers 15 residues. Germline V CDR1 and CDR2: LNHDA, SQIVND (reference sequence). DNA of the CDR3: TGTGCCAGTAGGACCAGCGGGGGGAGTTCCTACGAGCAGTACTTC. It is translated as CASRTSGGSSYEQYF.

This clone was seen only a few times. This sequence joins TRBV2 and TRBJ2-3; perhaps TRBD2 as D (5 bases). V lost 6 bases and J 4 bases, leaving 23 bases between the germline ends. Per the germline V gene, CDR1 is SNHLY and CDR2 is FYNNEI. The CDR3 is made up of 17 amino acids. The CDR3: CASRVWPSEVIPDTQYF. The CDR3 nucleotides read TGTGCCAGCAGGGTCTGGCCATCGGAGGTGATCCCAGATACGCAGTATTTT.

J is TRBJ2-1 and V is TRBV19, with TRBD2 matching 12 bases. The germline CDR1 and CDR2 sequences are LNHDA and SQIVND (reference sequence). With V trimmed by 1 base and J by 10 bases, 2 bases remained unmatched. CDR3 length: 14 residues. The CDR3 DNA is TGTGCCAGTAGTATAGGACTAGCGGGAGCCGAGCAGTTCTTC. Translating it yields CASSIGLAGAEQFF.

This clone occurred a few times. The gene calls are TRBV4-1 and TRBJ1-2; D is possibly TRBD1 (5 bases). The CDR3 is made up of 13 amino acids. Germline V CDR1 and CDR2: MGHRA, YSYEKL. Trimming took 3 bases from V and 8 from J, leaving 13 bases between them. The DNA for the CDR3 is TGCGCCAGCAGCCAGGTAGGGGCGTTCGGCTACACCTTC. This codes for CASSQVGAFGYTF.

The rearrangement uses TRBV4-2 and TRBJ1-3, with 10 bases fitting TRBD1. The V gene end was trimmed by 3 bases and the J gene end by 3 bases; junction bases not matched to a gene: 14. CDR1 LGHNA and CDR2 YNFKEQ come from the germline V gene. This CDR3 comprises 19 residues. The CDR3 loop reads CASSHHRDRGVRGGNTIYF. CDR3 in DNA: TGTGCCAGCAGCCACCACCGGGACAGGGGAGTTCGAGGTGGAAACACCATATATTTT.

The gene calls are TRBV15 and TRBJ1-1; perhaps TRBD1 as D (6 bases). This CDR3 is built from 13 residues. CDR1 is LNHNV, CDR2 YYDKDF, per germline (reference sequence). V dropped 7 bases and J dropped 2 bases, with 11 bases sitting between them. CDR3 nucleotide sequence: TGTGCCACCAAGAAGGACAGCAACACTGAAGCTTTCTTT. Amino acid sequence: CATKKDSNTEAFF.

This chain connects TRBV6-2 or TRBV6-3 to TRBJ2-3, with 8 bases matching TRBD1. Germline V gene data show CDR1 as MNHEY and CDR2 as SVGEGT. V lost 5 bases to trimming and J lost 2 bases; unmatched junction nucleotides: 6. The CDR3 runs to 15 residues. In DNA, the CDR3 is TGTGCCAGCAGTCTCCGACAGGGGTCCACAGATACGCAGTATTTT. Translation gives CASSLRQGSTDTQYF.

This sequence joins TRBV7-8 and TRBJ1-1; D uncertain. Trimming cost V 1 base and J 6 bases, with 9 bases left between them. From germline, CDR1 is SGHVS and CDR2 FQNEAQ. The CDR3 totals 13 residues. CDR3 sequence reads: CASSLDLKSEAFF. The CDR3 DNA reads as TGTGCCAGCAGCTTAGACTTGAAATCTGAAGCTTTCTTT.

This chain links TRBV10-3 with TRBJ2-1; TRBD2 is a possible D gene (5 bases). This CDR3 is 13 amino acids long. In germline, CDR1 is ENHRY, CDR2 SYGVKD. The germline V and J ends were trimmed by 4 bases and 9 bases, with 13 bases remaining between them. The CDR3 DNA reads as TGTGCCATCAGTGCCCAGGAAGAGGGTGAGCAGTTCTTC. It is translated as CAISAQEEGEQFF.

This clone was seen only a few times. The sample has other DNA sequences that encode this CDR3 too. The V and J genes are TRBV19 and TRBJ1-1; 10 nucleotides agree with TRBD1. The germline V gene encodes CDR1 LNHDA and CDR2 SQIVND (reference sequence). V was clipped by 5 bases and J by 4 bases; unmatched bases: 1. The CDR3 sequence is 13 residues long. CDR3 sequence (DNA): TGTGCCAGTAGTCGGGACAGGGGCACTGAAGCTTTCTTT. This codes for CASSRDRGTEAFF. Drawing the rest from reference TRBV19 and TRBJ1-1, the complete variable domain is DGGITQSPKYLFRKEGQNVTLSCEQNLNHDAMYWYRQDPGQGLRLIYYSQIVNDFQKGDIAEGYSVSREKKESFPLTVTSAQKNPTAFYLCASSRDRGTEAFFGQGTRLTVV.

The chain uses TRBV30 and TRBJ1-2; D might be TRBD1 (5 bases). Per the germline V gene, CDR1 is GTSNPN and CDR2 is SVGIG (reference sequence). The CDR3 loop spans 11 amino acids. Trimming pared 5 bases from V and 9 bases from J, leaving 13 bases between. For the CDR3, the DNA is TGTGCCTGGTCCAGGGAAACTCGCTACACCTTC. It codes for CAWSRETRYTF.

This chain uses TRBV29-1 with TRBJ1-4; 10 bases line up with TRBD1. Germline CDR1 and CDR2: SQVTM and ANQGSEA. Unmatched junction bases numbered 4, after V lost 7 bases and J lost 5 bases. This CDR3 has 13 amino acids. This CDR3 reads CSGGDRGNEKLFF. For the CDR3, the DNA is TGCAGCGGGGGGGACAGGGGAAATGAAAAACTGTTTTTT.

This clone was counted only a few times. This chain uses TRBV6-6 with TRBJ1-5; D gene uncertain. Germline CDR1 MNHNY, CDR2 SVGAGI (reference sequence). Trimming removed 6 bases from V and 5 bases from J, with 14 bases in between. This CDR3 has 14 amino acids. The CDR3 sequence: CASRKREVYQPQHF. The CDR3 DNA reads TGTGCCAGCAGAAAAAGGGAGGTCTATCAGCCCCAGCATTTT.

The chain employs TRBV20-1 and TRBJ2-3; tentative D call: TRBD2 (5 bases). V was clipped by 3 bases and J by 5 bases, with 12 bases between them. The CDR3 sequence is 13 residues long. The germline CDR1 and CDR2 sequences are DFQATT and SNEGSKA (reference sequence). CDR3 in DNA: TGCAGTGCTAGTAGGCTAGCCCAAGATACGCAGTATTTT. Its translation is CSASRLAQDTQYF.

The rearrangement uses TRBV7-9 and TRBJ1-2, with 8 bases that match TRBD1. The germline V gene has CDR1 SEHNR and CDR2 FQNEAQ (reference sequence). This CDR3 contains 15 residues. The V and J ends lost 0 bases and 6 bases, in that order; junction bases with no gene match: 6. The DNA of the CDR3 is TGTGCCAGCAGCTTAGCGGACAGGGAGGGCAATGGCTACACCTTC. Amino acid sequence: CASSLADREGNGYTF.

This sequence joins TRBV11-1 and TRBJ2-1, with 7 bases aligning to TRBD1. Unmatched junction bases numbered 6, after V lost 4 bases and J lost 9 bases. The CDR3 is 13 amino acids. The germline V gene has CDR1 SGHAT and CDR2 FQDESV (reference sequence). CDR3 protein: CASSSDREFEQFF. In DNA, the CDR3 is TGTGCCAGCAGCTCAGACAGGGAGTTTGAGCAGTTCTTC. Filled out from reference TRBV11-1 and TRBJ2-1, the complete variable domain reads EAEVAQSPRYKITEKSQAVAFWCDPISGHATLYWYRQILGQGPELLVQFQDESVVDDSQLPKDRFSAERLKGVDSTLKIQPAELGDSAMYLCASSSDREFEQFFGPGTRLTVL.

The chain employs TRBV27 and TRBJ2-7; 7 bases fit TRBD1. CDR3 length: 14 residues. Trimming removed 6 bases from V and 1 base from J; junction bases left unmatched: 6. From germline, CDR1 is MNHEY and CDR2 SMNVEV (reference sequence). The CDR3 DNA follows: TGTGCCAGCAGACTCCGGGACAGTTCCTACGAGCAGTACTTC. Encoded protein: CASRLRDSSYEQYF.

The V and J genes are TRBV7-2 and TRBJ1-1; 7 nucleotides match TRBD1. V was pared by 3 bases and J by 1 base, with 2 bases of the junction left unmatched. The CDR3 length is 14 residues. Germline V gives CDR1 SGHTA, CDR2 FQGNSA. This CDR3 reads CASSLSGGNTEAFF. The CDR3 DNA is TGTGCCAGCAGCTTGTCAGGGGGGAACACTGAAGCTTTCTTT.

This chain uses TRBV7-2 with TRBJ1-3; D not resolved. V shed 6 bases and J shed 0 bases, with 9 bases lying between them. This CDR3 comprises 14 residues. Germline loops: CDR1 SGHTA, CDR2 FQGNSA. In DNA, the CDR3 is TGTGCCAGCAGGGTAACAGACTCTGGAAACACCATATATTTT. Translating it yields CASRVTDSGNTIYF.

The chain joins TRBV19 to TRBJ2-3; TRBD2 is a possible D gene (6 bases). The CDR3 covers 13 residues. CDR1 and CDR2 from the germline V gene are LNHDA and SQIVND (reference sequence). Trimming took 5 bases from V and 6 from J, leaving 12 bases between them. Here the CDR3 reads CASSPPRGDTQYF. Written as DNA, the CDR3 is TGTGCCAGTAGTCCCCCCCGGGGGGATACGCAGTATTTT.

The chain joins TRBV28 to TRBJ2-5; 8 positions match TRBD2. J was trimmed by 3 bases and V by 6 bases; bases with no gene match: 9. The CDR3 sequence is 15 residues long. The germline CDR1 and CDR2 sequences are MDHEN and SYDVKM. The CDR3 loop reads CASSLAGRGEETQYF. In DNA form, the CDR3 reads TGTGCCAGCAGCTTAGCGGGGCGCGGAGAAGAGACCCAGTACTTC. The entire variable domain, with the rest obtained from reference TRBV28 and TRBJ2-5, is as follows: DVKVTQSSRYLVKRTGEKVFLECVQDMDHENMFWYRQDPGLGLRLIYFSYDVKMKEKGDIPEGYSVSREKKERFSLILESASTNQTSMYLCASSLAGRGEETQYFGPGTRLLVL.

This clone was detected ten times or more. V usage is TRBV7-2 and J usage is TRBJ2-5; TRBD2 matches 12 bases. Germline V gives CDR1 SGHTA, CDR2 FQGNSA. The CDR3 contains 15 residues. J was trimmed by 5 bases and V by 5 bases; bases with no gene match: 6. CDR3 in amino acids: CASSALAGGIETQYF. Here the CDR3 DNA reads TGTGCCAGCAGCGCACTAGCGGGGGGAATCGAGACCCAGTACTTC. Variable domain in full (rest from reference TRBV7-2 and TRBJ2-5): GAGVSQSPSNKVTEKGKDVELRCDPISGHTALYWYRQSLGQGLEFLIYFQGNSAPDKSGLPSDRFSAERTGGSVSTLTIQRTQQEDSAVYLCASSALAGGIETQYFGPGTRLLVL.

The rearrangement links TRBV11-2 to TRBJ1-2; D call uncertain. Per the germline V gene, CDR1 is SGHAT and CDR2 is FQNNGV. Between the trimmed V and J ends, which lost 5 bases and 7 bases, there was a span of 14 bases. This CDR3 contains 13 residues. CDR3 coding DNA: TGTGCCAGCAGCCTCCCCGGGGTGGGTGGCTACACCTTC. Its protein is CASSLPGVGGYTF.

The rearrangement uses TRBV6-5 and TRBJ1-4; the D gene is possibly TRBD1 (5 bases). Germline lookup yields CDR1 MNHEY and CDR2 SVGAGI. V dropped 0 bases and J dropped 10 bases, with 15 bases sitting between them. The CDR3 sequence is 15 residues long. In DNA, the CDR3 is TGTGCCAGCAGTTACTCTTGGGACTCGGTGGGAAAACTGTTTTTT. This translates into CASSYSWDSVGKLFF.